The clone carrying this T cell receptor (beta chain) turned up a few times. Its antigen is unknown. The sequenced template was RNA, covering the TCR beta CDR3 region. HTBI primers primed a first-round RT-PCR, and a second-round multiplex PCR followed. TCRdb redid the calling of the multiplex PCR reads with MiXCR, one entry per CDR3 protein. There are approximately 380,000 distinct CDR3 sequences in the sample; approximately 21% occur only once, and around 3.2% lies in the top ten. The data belong to a study of Graves' ophthalmopathy and Graves' hyperthyroidism. V shed 9 bases, J shed 5 bases, and the junction held 10 bases outside the gene matches. This CDR3 contains 15 residues. Germline CDR1 and CDR2: SNHLY and FYNNEI. Study results and caveats: Between ophthalmopathy and stable hyperthyroidism, a 13-signature model drew a separation with nearly 90% sensitivity and 81.08% specificity.

The specimen sequenced was peripheral blood. The chain combines TRBV2 with TRBJ2-7; 13 nucleotides align to TRBD2. The TCR sequence derives from a woman under 30 with stable Graves' hyperthyroidism. The CDR3 DNA is TGTGCCAGTACCCCGAGGACTAGCGGGAGTGACGAGCAGTACTTC. Protein: CASTPRTSGSDEQYF.